This T cell receptor (beta chain) is drawn from a study of T-cell memory formation after mild COVID-19. Study-wide context: Largely, TCR clusters stayed within a single donor. Findings and caveats of the study: Shrinking CD4+ clones were chiefly CM and EM; CD8+ ones were chiefly EMRA. Clones contracting day 15 to 85 were balanced CD4/CD8; later expanders leaned CD4+.

This clonotype was recorded a few times. Its cognate antigen is unknown. CDR3 length: 16 residues. The V gene lost 0 bases and the J gene lost 6 bases, with 15 bases spanning the gap. Germline CDR1 LGHNT, CDR2 FRNRAP. The authors produced TCR alpha and TCR beta cDNA libraries with sample barcodes and UMIs by 5'RACE using constant-segment primers. In TCRdb, the 5' RACE reads were re-called with MiXCR into one record per CDR3 protein. The sample holds 120,000 to 150,000 distinct CDR3 sequences, about 6% seen once. The chain is built from TRBV12-5 and TRBJ2-1; D is possibly TRBD2 (6 bases). The sample taken for sequencing was PBMCs or a T cell subset sorted from them (not recorded which). The receptor was isolated from an adult woman who had mild COVID-19 (a few samples of this study predate the infection). Cell type and time point are not known. The CDR3 sequence is CASGLVLGGSANEQFF. In DNA, the CDR3 is TGTGCTAGTGGTTTGGTACTTGGGGGGTCCGCCAATGAGCAGTTCTTC.